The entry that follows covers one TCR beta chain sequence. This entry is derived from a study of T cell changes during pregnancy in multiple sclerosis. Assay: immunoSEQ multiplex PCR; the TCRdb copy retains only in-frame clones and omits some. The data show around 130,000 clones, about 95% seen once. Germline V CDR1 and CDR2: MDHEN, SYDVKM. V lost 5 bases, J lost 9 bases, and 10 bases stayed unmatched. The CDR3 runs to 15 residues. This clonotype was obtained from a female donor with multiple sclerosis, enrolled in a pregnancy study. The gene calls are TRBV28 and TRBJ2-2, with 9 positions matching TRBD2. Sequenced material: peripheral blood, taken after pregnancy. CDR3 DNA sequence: TGTGCCAGCAGTCCTAGCGGGACCCCTCGCAGGGAGCTGTTTTTT. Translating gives CASSPSGTPRRELFF.